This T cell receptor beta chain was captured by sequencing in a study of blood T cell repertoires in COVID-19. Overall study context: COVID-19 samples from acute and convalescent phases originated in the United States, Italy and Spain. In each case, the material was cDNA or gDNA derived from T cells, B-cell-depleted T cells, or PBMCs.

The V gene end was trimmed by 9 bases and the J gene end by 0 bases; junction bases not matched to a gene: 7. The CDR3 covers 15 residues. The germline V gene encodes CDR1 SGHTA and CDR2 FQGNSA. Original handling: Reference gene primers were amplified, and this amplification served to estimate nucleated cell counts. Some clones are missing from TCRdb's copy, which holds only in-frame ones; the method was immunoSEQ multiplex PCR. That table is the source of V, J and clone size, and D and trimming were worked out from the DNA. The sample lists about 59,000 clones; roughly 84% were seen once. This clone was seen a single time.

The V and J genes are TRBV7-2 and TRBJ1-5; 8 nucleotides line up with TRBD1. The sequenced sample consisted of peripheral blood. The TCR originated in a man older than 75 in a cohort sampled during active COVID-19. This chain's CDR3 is CASDDRGGSNQPQHF. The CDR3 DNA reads TGTGCCAGTGACGACAGGGGTGGTAGCAATCAGCCCCAGCATTTT.